This paragraph covers one TCR beta chain sequence. Its antigen is currently not known. No qualities accompany the bases; no much larger clone lies one base away. Taken from the germline V gene, the CDR1 and CDR2 loops are LGHNA and YSLEER. The cysteine opens and the phenylalanine closes a CDR3 of 15 amino acids. Only the CDR3 region is kept as DNA, spanning 45 bases read in frame from base 1. The junction shows trimming of 4 bases on V and 3 bases on J, plus 16 bases between the germline ends. Each donor gave one peripheral blood draw, averaging roughly 120 mL, which was collected into heparinised tubes. A BD FACSAria II and a panel including CD45RO, CCR7, CD25, CD127, CD95 and CD27 were used to sort naive, central memory, regulatory and stem cell-like memory CD4+ T cells. All sorted populations exceeded 98% purity. PBMCs were separated immediately by Lymphoprep density gradient centrifugation and were stained directly, without being cultured. To minimize batch effects, samples were stained and sorted in pairs, one healthy donor with one patient per experiment.

This record comes from a study of beta chain features in type 1 diabetes (dated by TCRdb to between 2018 and 2020). Regarding the research as a whole: No differences in mean age, gender distribution, total cell number or subset yield were found between patients and healthy donors. A total of around 110,000,000 sorted cells were examined across all samples, and RNA yield correlated strongly with the number of cells per subset. In the study, TCRB repertoires of sorted circulating CD4+ T cell subsets from recently diagnosed type 1 diabetes patients were compared with those of matched healthy donors. Regulatory and stem cell-like memory subsets were obtained from only 8 patients and about eight healthy donors, while naive and central memory subsets were obtained from all 30 or so donors. What the authors observed across the whole study: At VDJ recombination sites, type 1 diabetes patients had fewer insertions and more deleted nucleotides, which implies abnormalities in thymic rearrangement. Because small numbers of individuals were included in the HLA sub-analyses, any influence of HLA type on TCRB rearrangement was left unresolved. Because cDNA rather than genomic DNA was sequenced, highly expressing activated cells could have been over-represented, although no difference in activation and CD3 levels was found between groups. Type 1 diabetes patients showed a moderate but significant shortening of TCRB CDR3 length in all four CD4+ subsets. Naive, central memory and regulatory TCRB repertoires appeared more similar among patients than among healthy donors. Shorter templates might be favored by PCR, yet because patient and control samples were amplified and corrected together, any such skew would affect both groups equally.

The entire isolated RNA was reverse transcribed using the High Capacity cDNA Reverse Transcription Kit, and thus expressed TCRB transcripts were sequenced. Deep immunoSEQ sequencing was performed on naive, central memory and regulatory T cell samples, with an average of about 3.6 million total reads per sample. Sorted cells were lysed in RLT buffer and RNA was extracted with DNase-treated RNeasy Micro or Mini kits, depending on cell number. To prevent cross-contamination, every cell subset was processed on its own, while patient and healthy donor samples were processed together. Using the immunoSEQ multiplex PCR, TCRB sequences were amplified from cDNA into 87-bp fragments spanning the CDR3 region. Sequencing of the amplicons was done on the Illumina HiSeq platform. For the original study's pipeline: PCR bias was corrected computationally using synthetic template baselines, and reads within Hamming distance 2 were collapsed, with unmergeable singletons discarded. By aligning reads against IMGT, V, D and J genes, CDR3 length, and insertions or deletions at six rearrangement sites were assigned. Within each subset, clonotype counts were normalized to sorted cell number, and only after that were true diversity and Gini coefficients computed with the tcR R package. Repertoire sharing was quantified using the overlap coefficient calculated on TCRB nucleotide sequences. Out-of-frame TCRB sequences from naive cells were analyzed to stand in for the pre-selection repertoire. Imported from immuneACCESS, the table was reduced by TCRdb to in-frame sequences with V and J called. These copies leave out some clones; in studies compared against another copy, an unresolved V gene accounts for under half, and the cause of the remainder is not known. The V and J calls and clone size are taken from that table; D and trimming were inferred from the DNA. This sample has about 620,000 clones in its table, and roughly 16% of those were observed once. About 0.087% of the sample goes to the ten largest clones.

Material for sequencing was naive CD4+ T cells from blood. According to the study, the label for this sample's cell subset or site signals: true naive CD4+ T cells. Rearrangement joined TRBV4-3 to TRBJ2-7; D gene: possibly TRBD2, on 5 matching bases. The sequence was collected from a man between 18 and 35 years old in good health. The CDR3 corresponds to CASSRGESTYYEQYF. In nucleotide form, the sequence is TGCGCCAGCAGCCGGGGAGAGTCAACGTACTACGAGCAGTACTTC.